This T cell receptor beta chain was obtained from a study of OX40 agonist ivuxolimab in advanced cancers. General notes on the study: The costimulatory receptor OX40 (CD134) was targeted by ivuxolimab, a fully human IgG2 agonistic monoclonal antibody. Intravenous ivuxolimab was administered to patients every 2 weeks at six dose levels: 0.01, 0.1, 0.3, 1.5, 3 and 10 mg/kg. Among the approximately 54 dose-escalation patients, around 20 had hepatocellular carcinoma, about 15 melanoma, 9 renal cell carcinoma and 9 head and neck cancer. The dose-escalation cohort was 82.7% male with a mean age of approximately 60 years, ranging from 23 to 79. Patients were allowed to have had prior anti-PD-1, anti-PD-L1 or anti-CTLA-4 therapy, and 40% of the dose-escalation patients had been treated with checkpoint inhibitors. Partial responses were achieved by three dose-escalation patients, of whom one had hepatocellular carcinoma and two had cutaneous melanoma. The purpose of peripheral TCRbeta sequencing was to test whether ivuxolimab changed TCR sequence diversity and led to clonal T-cell expansion. The monotherapy dose-escalation portion (N of about 50 patients) of the phase I ivuxolimab trial is reported in the paper.

What the research found in general, with its limitations: Partial responders in the 0.1-3.0 mg/kg groups had among the lowest normalized peripheral clonal expansion, especially among CD8+ T cells. Low levels of normalized T-cell clonal expansion were also seen in some patients who did not respond. On average, CD8+ T cells showed more expanded clones than CD4+ T cells after ivuxolimab. At doses from 0.1 to 3.0 mg/kg, clonal expansion was seen in both CD4+ and CD8+ blood T cells between baseline and week 6. Which antigens the clonally expanded peripheral T cells were specific for was not determined.

To note about this clone: What this receptor recognizes is not known. Within one base of it there is no much larger clone, and no base qualities were kept.

Genomic DNA was extracted from sorted cells for sequencing of the TCRbeta CDR3 region. The immunoSEQ Assay was used to sequence the TCRbeta CDR3 regions. In its TCRdb copy, this immuneACCESS table keeps in-frame sequences only and misses some clones. Where compared with another copy, unresolved V genes explain less than half of these, and the others have no known cause. For this sample there are around 65,000 clones; over 60% appear just once. The ten largest clones represent about 2.1% of the sample. The trial excluded patients who had a history of autoimmune disease or who were on systemic immunosuppression. In every dose cohort, peripheral blood was drawn for TCR sequencing at baseline, cycle 4 day 1, and cycle 7 day 1. The samples were taken from a phase I, first-in-human, multicenter, open-label dose-escalation trial of ivuxolimab. Adults with locally advanced or metastatic melanoma, renal cell carcinoma, hepatocellular carcinoma or head and neck squamous cell carcinoma were enrolled in the trial. Before TCR sequencing, CD4+ and CD8+ T cells were separately sorted from peripheral blood.

From the cysteine through the phenylalanine, the CDR3 covers 14 amino acids. This entry keeps only the CDR3 DNA: 42 bases, framed from base 1. From a lookup of the germline V gene (reference sequence), CDR1 and CDR2 are LNHDA and SQIVND. The junction shows trimming of 1 base on V and 1 base on J, plus 8 bases between the germline ends. The clonotype comes from an adult with an advanced solid tumor such as melanoma, head and neck, liver or kidney cancer. Recombination joined TRBV19 with TRBJ2-7; the D gene is possibly TRBD1 or TRBD2, each agreeing over 5 bases. The sequences come from CD4+ or CD8+ T cells sorted from blood, collected in a trial of the OX40 agonist ivuxolimab. DNA sequence: TGTGCCAGTAGTATAGTGAGGGGATCCTACGAGCAGTACTTC. Translated, it gives CASSIVRGSYEQYF.